The 26 T cell receptor beta chains below all came from one sample that was sequenced in a study of T cells expressing NK-cell markers. After re-calling the 5' RACE reads, TCRdb lists one entry per CDR3 protein, DNA absent. The table for this sample gives about 460,000 distinct CDR3 sequences. The sequenced material came from blood T cells: a sorted CD56 or NKG2C T cell subset, CD4+ or CD8+ T cells, or bulk PBMC T cells (not recorded which). Receptor source: a woman in her 50s in good health.

The chain has TRBV6-1 and TRBJ2-1; TCRdb returns TRBD1, unconfirmable since there is no DNA. The CDR3 is 15 residues long. The germline V gene has CDR1 MNHNS and CDR2 SASEGT. CDR3 loop: CASRPGRNEINEQFF.

The chain couples TRBV18 to TRBJ1-2; as DNA is missing, the TRBD1 call by TCRdb cannot be tested. Looked up from germline, CDR1 is KGHSH and CDR2 is LQKENI. CDR3 length: 17 residues. CDR3 sequence: CASSPKTGVGPYYGYTF.

The V call is TRBV12-3 or TRBV12-4, the J call TRBJ1-5; the TCRdb call, TRBD1, lacks DNA for checking. The CDR3 length is 15 residues. The CDR3 sequence is CASTYIQGGSQPQHF.

The chain uses TRBV5-5 and TRBJ2-4; TCRdb picks TRBD2, but there is no DNA to check that call. Per the germline V gene, CDR1 is SGHKS and CDR2 is YYEKEE (reference sequence). This CDR3 is 19 amino acids long. CDR3: CASSSGTSGRAFGKNIQYF.

The rearrangement uses TRBV7-3 and TRBJ2-1; the TCRdb D gene call, TRBD2, has no DNA to confirm it. The CDR3 spans 15 residues. Germline V gene data show CDR1 as SGHTA and CDR2 as FQGTGA. CDR3 loop: CASSLQGTSFDEQFF.

The chain joins TRBV24-1 to TRBJ1-6; the TCRdb D gene call, TRBD1, has no DNA to confirm it. CDR1 and CDR2 from the germline V gene are KGHDR and SFDVKD. The CDR3 sequence is 17 residues long. The CDR3 loop reads CATSDPWDTKLHSPLHF.

This sequence joins TRBV29-1 and TRBJ2-2; TCRdb gives TRBD2 as the D gene, but with no DNA this cannot be confirmed. Germline CDR1 and CDR2: SQVTM and ANQGSEA. The CDR3 is made up of 14 amino acids. Here the CDR3 reads CSAVSGRNTGELFF.

The J gene is TRBJ2-3, the V gene TRBV5-1; TCRdb lists TRBD2, though no DNA is available to test this call. The CDR3 totals 15 residues. Germline loops: CDR1 SGHRS, CDR2 YFSETQ. CDR3 protein: CASISGTRYPDTQYF.

The V gene is TRBV10-3, the J gene TRBJ2-3; the TCRdb call, TRBD1, lacks DNA for checking. The germline gives CDR1 ENHRY, CDR2 SYGVKD. The CDR3 length is 11 residues. CDR3 in amino acids: CATAGPDTQYF.

The chain couples TRBV5-1 to TRBJ1-1; the D call of TRBD1 rests on TCRdb alone, since no DNA is present to check it. This CDR3 is 18 amino acids long. Germline-derived CDR1 and CDR2 are SGHRS and YFSETQ. CDR3 in amino acids: CASSLVITGDTVNTEAFF.

The J gene is TRBJ2-3, the V gene TRBV5-1. Germline CDR1 SGHRS, CDR2 YFSETQ. The CDR3 has 15 amino acids. The CDR3 sequence: CASSLVVALGDTQYF.

The chain is built from TRBV5-1 and TRBJ2-3; the D gene TCRdb calls, TRBD2, cannot be checked with no DNA. The CDR3 loop spans 20 amino acids. Germline V CDR1 and CDR2: SGHRS, YFSETQ. The CDR3 region is CASSLVASGTSGRSRDTQYF.

The chain employs TRBV20-1 and TRBJ2-5; the TRBD1 assignment by TCRdb is unverifiable without DNA. Germline values: CDR1 DFQATT, CDR2 SNEGSKA (reference sequence). CDR3 length: 16 amino acids. CDR3 protein: CSARDPTRPRQETQYF.

The CDR3 spells CASSRLPSGRGNEQYF. The chain uses TRBV3-1 and TRBJ2-7; TCRdb designates TRBD2, a call that cannot be tested without DNA. CDR3 length: 16 amino acids. Germline assignment: CDR1 LGHDT and CDR2 YNNKEL (reference sequence).

The rearrangement links TRBV5-1 to TRBJ2-2; TCRdb proposes TRBD2, but this gene call is untestable without DNA. There are 16 residues in the CDR3. The germline CDR1 and CDR2 sequences are SGHRS and YFSETQ. CDR3 residues: CASSLRGSENTGELFF.

The rearrangement uses TRBV9 and TRBJ2-7; TCRdb indicates TRBD2, and absent DNA this call remains unverified. The CDR3 is made up of 14 amino acids. Germline CDR1 reads SGDLS; CDR2 reads YYNGEE. CDR3 amino acids: CASSVGSGSYEQYF.

The chain has TRBV11-2 and TRBJ1-2. The germline V gene has CDR1 SGHAT and CDR2 FQNNGV. CDR3 length: 14 amino acids. CDR3 region: CASSLGTGRYGYTF.

The chain uses TRBV20-1 and TRBJ2-1; with no DNA, the TCRdb D assignment of TRBD2 cannot be verified. Germline V gene data show CDR1 as DFQATT and CDR2 as SNEGSKA (reference sequence). The CDR3 spans 15 residues. The CDR3 sequence is CSARRREGGVYEQFF.

The chain recombines TRBV5-1 with TRBJ2-2; with no DNA, the TCRdb D assignment of TRBD1 cannot be verified. The CDR3 runs 16 residues. Germline CDR1 and CDR2: SGHRS and YFSETQ. The CDR3 sequence: CASRYRTGGNTGELFF.

The chain combines TRBV5-1 with TRBJ2-1; the D gene TCRdb calls, TRBD2, cannot be checked with no DNA. This CDR3 is 13 amino acids long. The germline V gene has CDR1 SGHRS and CDR2 YFSETQ. CDR3 in amino acids: CASSYGSLNEQFF.

V and J are TRBV12-3 or TRBV12-4 and TRBJ2-5; without DNA, the TCRdb call of TRBD2 cannot be checked. The CDR3 extends over 15 amino acids. The CDR3 is CASSLLAGVRETQYF.

The chain carries TRBV5-6 and TRBJ2-1; as DNA is missing, the TRBD2 call by TCRdb cannot be tested. Germline CDR1 is SGHDT and CDR2 is YYEEEE. The CDR3 extends over 14 amino acids. The CDR3 spells CASSRGTSRNEQFF.

The V and J genes are TRBV20-1 and TRBJ2-1; the D call from TCRdb, TRBD1, cannot be confirmed without DNA. This CDR3 region has 14 residues. Germline-derived CDR1 and CDR2 are DFQATT and SNEGSKA (reference sequence). CDR3: CSATRQGAHNEQFF.

The rearrangement joins TRBV5-1 to TRBJ2-1; TCRdb returns TRBD1, unconfirmable since there is no DNA. The CDR3 sequence is 14 residues long. Germline V gene lookup returns CDR1 SGHRS and CDR2 YFSETQ. CDR3 region: CASSRAPPVNEQFF. Together with reference TRBV5-1 and TRBJ2-1, the CDR3 gives the full variable domain: KAGVTQTPRYLIKTRGQQVTLSCSPISGHRSVSWYQQTPGQGLQFLFEYFSETQRNKGNFPGRFSGRQFSNSRSEMNVSTLELGDSALYLCASSRAPPVNEQFFGPGTRLTVL.

This chain joins TRBV10-3 and TRBJ2-7; TCRdb's D call of TRBD1 is untestable without DNA. Germline CDR1 and CDR2: ENHRY and SYGVKD. This CDR3 contains 12 residues. CDR3 sequence: CAIRPDPGEQYF.

The rearrangement joins TRBV3-1 to TRBJ1-3. This CDR3 is 16 amino acids long. From germline, CDR1 is LGHDT and CDR2 YNNKEL (reference sequence). The CDR3 reads CASSQSPPFVGNTIYF.